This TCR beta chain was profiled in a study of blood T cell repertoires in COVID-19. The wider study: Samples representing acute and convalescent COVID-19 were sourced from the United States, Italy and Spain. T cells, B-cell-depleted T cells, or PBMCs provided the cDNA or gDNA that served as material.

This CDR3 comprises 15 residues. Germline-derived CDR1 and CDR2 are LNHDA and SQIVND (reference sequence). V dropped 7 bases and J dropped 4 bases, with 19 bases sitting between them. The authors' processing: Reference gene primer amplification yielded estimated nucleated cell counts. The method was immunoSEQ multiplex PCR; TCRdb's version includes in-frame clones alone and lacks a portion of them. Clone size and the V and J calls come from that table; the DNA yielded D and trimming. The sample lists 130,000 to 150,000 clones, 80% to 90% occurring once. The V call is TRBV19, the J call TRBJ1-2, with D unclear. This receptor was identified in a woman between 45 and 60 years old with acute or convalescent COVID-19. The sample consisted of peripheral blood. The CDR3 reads CASTAEARVIYGYTF. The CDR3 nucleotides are TGTGCCAGTACCGCAGAAGCTCGGGTGATCTATGGCTACACCTTC.